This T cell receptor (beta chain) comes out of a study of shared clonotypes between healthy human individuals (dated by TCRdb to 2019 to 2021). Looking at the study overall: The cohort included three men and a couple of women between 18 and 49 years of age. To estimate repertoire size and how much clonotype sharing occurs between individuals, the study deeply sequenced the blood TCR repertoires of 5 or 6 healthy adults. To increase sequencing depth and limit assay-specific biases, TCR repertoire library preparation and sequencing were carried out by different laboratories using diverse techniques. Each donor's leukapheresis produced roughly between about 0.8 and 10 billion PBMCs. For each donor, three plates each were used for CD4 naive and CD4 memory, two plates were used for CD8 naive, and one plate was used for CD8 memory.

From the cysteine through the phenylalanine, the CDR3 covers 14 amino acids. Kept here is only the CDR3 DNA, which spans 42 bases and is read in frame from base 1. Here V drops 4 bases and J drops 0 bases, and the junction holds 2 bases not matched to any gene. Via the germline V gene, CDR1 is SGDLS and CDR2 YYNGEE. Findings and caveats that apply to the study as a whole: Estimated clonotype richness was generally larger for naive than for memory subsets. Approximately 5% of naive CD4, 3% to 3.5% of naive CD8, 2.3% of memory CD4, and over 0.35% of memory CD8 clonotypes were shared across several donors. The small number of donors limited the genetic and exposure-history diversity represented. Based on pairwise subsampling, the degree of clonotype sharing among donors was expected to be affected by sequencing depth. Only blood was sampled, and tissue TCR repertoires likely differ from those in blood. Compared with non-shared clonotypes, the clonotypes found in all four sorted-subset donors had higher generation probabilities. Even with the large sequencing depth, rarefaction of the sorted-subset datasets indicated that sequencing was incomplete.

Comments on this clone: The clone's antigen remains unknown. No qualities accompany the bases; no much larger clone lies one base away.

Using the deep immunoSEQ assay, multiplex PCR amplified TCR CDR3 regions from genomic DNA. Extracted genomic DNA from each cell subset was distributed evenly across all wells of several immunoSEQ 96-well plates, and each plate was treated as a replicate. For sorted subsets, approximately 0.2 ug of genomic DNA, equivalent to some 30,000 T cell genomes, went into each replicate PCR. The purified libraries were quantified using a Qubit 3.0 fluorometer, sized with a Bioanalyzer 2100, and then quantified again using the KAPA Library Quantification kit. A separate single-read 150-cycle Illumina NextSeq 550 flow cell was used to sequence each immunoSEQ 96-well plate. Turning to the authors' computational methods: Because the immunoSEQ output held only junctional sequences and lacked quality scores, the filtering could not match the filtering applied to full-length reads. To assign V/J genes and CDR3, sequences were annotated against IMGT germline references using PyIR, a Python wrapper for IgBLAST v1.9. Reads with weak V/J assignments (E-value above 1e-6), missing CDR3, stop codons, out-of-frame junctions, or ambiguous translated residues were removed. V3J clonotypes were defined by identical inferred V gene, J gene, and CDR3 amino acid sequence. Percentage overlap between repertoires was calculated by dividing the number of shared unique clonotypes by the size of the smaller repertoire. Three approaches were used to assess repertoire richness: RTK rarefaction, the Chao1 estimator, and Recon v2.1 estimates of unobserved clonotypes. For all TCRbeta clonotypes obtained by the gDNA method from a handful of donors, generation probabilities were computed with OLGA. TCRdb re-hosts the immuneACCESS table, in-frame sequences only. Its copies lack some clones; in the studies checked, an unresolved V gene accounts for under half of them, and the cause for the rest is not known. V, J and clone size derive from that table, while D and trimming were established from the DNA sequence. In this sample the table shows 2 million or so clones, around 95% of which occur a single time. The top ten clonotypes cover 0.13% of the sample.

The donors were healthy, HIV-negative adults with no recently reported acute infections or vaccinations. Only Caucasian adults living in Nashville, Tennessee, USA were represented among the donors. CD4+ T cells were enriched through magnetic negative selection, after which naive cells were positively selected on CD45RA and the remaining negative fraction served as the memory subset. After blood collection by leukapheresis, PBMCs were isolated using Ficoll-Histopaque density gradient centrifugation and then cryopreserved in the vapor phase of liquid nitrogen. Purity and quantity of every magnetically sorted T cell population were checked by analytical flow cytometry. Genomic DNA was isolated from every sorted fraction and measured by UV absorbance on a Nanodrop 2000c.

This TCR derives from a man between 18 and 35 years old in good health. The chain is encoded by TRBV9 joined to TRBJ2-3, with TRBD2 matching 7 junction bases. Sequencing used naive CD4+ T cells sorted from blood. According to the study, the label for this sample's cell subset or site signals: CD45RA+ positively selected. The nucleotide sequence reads TGTGCCAGCAGCATTAGCGGGAGCACAGATACGCAGTATTTT. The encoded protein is CASSISGSTDTQYF.